The 13 T cell receptor beta chains given below trace back to one sample, sequenced in a study of CD8 T cells in Susac syndrome. After extraction with the RNeasy kit, roughly 0.45 to 1 ug of the RNA was reverse transcribed using random hexamers. Using its own MiXCR run on the immunoSEQ multiplex PCR reads, TCRdb lists one record per CDR3 protein. The top ten clones hold about 0.18% of a sample with around 150,000 distinct CDR3 sequences, 95% of them seen once. Source material: CD8+ T cells from PBMCs. The receptors derive from a human donor with Susac syndrome.

The rearrangement links TRBV24-1 to TRBJ1-5; D remains unclear. Trimming removed 1 base from V and 0 bases from J, with 0 bases in between. Per the germline V gene, CDR1 is KGHDR and CDR2 is SFDVKD. This CDR3 contains 13 residues. CDR3 nucleotides: TGTGCCACCAGTGATTTTAGCAATCAGCCCCAGCATTTT. It is translated as CATSDFSNQPQHF.

The chain is built from TRBV20-1 and TRBJ1-1; D perhaps matches TRBD1 (5 bases). Germline CDR1 DFQATT, CDR2 SNEGSKA (reference sequence). Trimming took off 5 bases at V and 3 bases at J, with 16 bases between the two ends. This CDR3 has 14 residues. CDR3 DNA sequence: TGCAGTGCTCCAGAGAGGGGCTTGGACACTGAAGCTTTCTTT. Amino acid sequence: CSAPERGLDTEAFF.

This chain's CDR3 is CASSQGQGQGIQYF. CDR3 DNA sequence: TGTGCCAGCAGCCAGGGACAGGGGCAGGGCATTCAGTACTTC. The chain employs TRBV5-4 and TRBJ2-4; 10 nucleotides agree with TRBD1. Germline assignment: CDR1 SGHNT and CDR2 YYREEE (reference sequence). The CDR3 totals 14 residues. The V segment lost 4 bases and the J segment 9 bases; nucleotides outside the gene matches: 7.

V usage is TRBV24-1 and J usage is TRBJ2-1; possible D gene TRBD2, 6 bases. Germline assignment: CDR1 KGHDR and CDR2 SFDVKD. The ends were cut back, 4 bases at V and 9 bases at J, with 12 bases in the middle. The CDR3 covers 13 residues. CDR3 nucleotide sequence: TGTGCCACCAGTGACCTCAGCGGGCCTGAGCAGTTCTTC. It specifies CATSDLSGPEQFF.

The chain carries TRBV5-4 and TRBJ1-1; D remains unclear. Looked up from germline, CDR1 is SGHNT and CDR2 is YYREEE (reference sequence). The CDR3 is 13 amino acids. Deletions cut 6 bases from V and 3 bases from J, with 12 bases between. In DNA form, the CDR3 reads TGTGCCAGCACCCCGATTGGGGACACTGAAGCTTTCTTT. The encoded protein is CASTPIGDTEAFF.

The chain has TRBV29-1 and TRBJ2-7; D remains unclear. Between the trimmed V and J ends, which lost 1 base and 2 bases, there was a span of 12 bases. The CDR3 length is 14 residues. CDR1 and CDR2 (germline): SQVTM, ANQGSEA. Here the CDR3 reads CSVEGVGPAYEQYF. The DNA of the CDR3 is TGCAGCGTTGAAGGCGTAGGGCCAGCCTACGAGCAGTACTTC.

The chain couples TRBV12-3 or TRBV12-4 to TRBJ2-5, with D unresolved. The CDR3 spans 13 residues. V was cut by 2 bases and J by 1 base, with 5 bases left in between. The CDR3 loop is CASSLSSQETQYF. The CDR3 DNA follows: TGTGCCAGCAGTTTAAGCAGCCAAGAGACCCAGTACTTC.

The V call is TRBV11-2, the J call TRBJ2-1; D is uncertain. CDR3 length: 10 amino acids. The V and J ends lost 4 bases and 11 bases respectively, with 6 bases between them. Germline CDR1 SGHAT, CDR2 FQNNGV. CDR3 loop: CASSSRQQFF. CDR3 DNA sequence: TGTGCCAGCAGCTCCCGGCAGCAGTTCTTC.

The rearrangement uses TRBV27 and TRBJ1-5, with D unresolved. The V gene lost 3 bases and the J gene lost 6 bases, with 9 bases spanning the gap. There are 13 residues in the CDR3. CDR1 and CDR2 (germline): MNHEY, SMNVEV (reference sequence). CDR3 amino acids: CASSFLGPQPQHF. DNA for the CDR3: TGTGCCAGCAGTTTCTTAGGACCTCAGCCCCAGCATTTT.

CDR3 loop: CASSLGTGDLGYTF. The CDR3 nucleotides read TGTGCCAGCAGCTTGGGAACAGGGGATCTGGGCTACACCTTC. The chain links TRBV5-4 to TRBJ1-2, with TRBD1 identical over 7 bases. The germline CDR1 and CDR2 sequences are SGHNT and YYREEE (reference sequence). The CDR3 is made up of 14 amino acids. V lost 0 bases, J lost 8 bases, and 7 bases stayed unmatched. Combining the CDR3 with reference TRBV5-4 and TRBJ1-2 gives the whole variable domain ETGVTQSPTHLIKTRGQQVTLRCSSQSGHNTVSWYQQALGQGPQFIFQYYREEENGRGNFPPRFSGLQFPNYSSELNVNALELDDSALYLCASSLGTGDLGYTFGSGTRLTVV.

J is TRBJ1-5 and V is TRBV29-1; 9 bases are shared with TRBD1. Germline V gene lookup returns CDR1 SQVTM and CDR2 ANQGSEA. V was pared by 7 bases and J by 2 bases, with 9 bases of the junction left unmatched. This CDR3 has 15 amino acids. CDR3 sequence (DNA): TGCAGCGCCCTTACAGGGGGCATGGGCAATCAGCCCCAGCATTTT. This encodes CSALTGGMGNQPQHF. Using reference TRBV29-1 and TRBJ1-5 for the parts outside the CDR3, the full variable domain is SAVISQKPSRDICQRGTSLTIQCQVDSQVTMMFWYRQQPGQSLTLIATANQGSEATYESGFVIDKFPISRPNLTFSTLTVSNMSPEDSSIYLCSALTGGMGNQPQHFGDGTRLSIL.

The CDR3 loop is CASSFWGSSANYGYTF. The DNA of the CDR3 is TGTGCCAGCAGCTTCTGGGGATCAAGCGCTAACTATGGCTACACCTTC. The V and J genes are TRBV5-6 and TRBJ1-2; D call uncertain. V lost 2 bases and J lost 0, with 14 bases in between. Germline V gene data show CDR1 as SGHDT and CDR2 as YYEEEE. This CDR3 is 16 amino acids long.

In its sample, this clonotype was seen once. This rearrangement joins TRBV28 to TRBJ1-5; the D is unclear. The CDR3 extends over 12 amino acids. Germline V gene data show CDR1 as MDHEN and CDR2 as SYDVKM. V shed 5 bases and J shed 4 bases, with 6 bases lying between them. CDR3 bases: TGTGCCAGCAGTCCCGAGAATCAGCCCCAGCATTTT. This sequence encodes CASSPENQPQHF.